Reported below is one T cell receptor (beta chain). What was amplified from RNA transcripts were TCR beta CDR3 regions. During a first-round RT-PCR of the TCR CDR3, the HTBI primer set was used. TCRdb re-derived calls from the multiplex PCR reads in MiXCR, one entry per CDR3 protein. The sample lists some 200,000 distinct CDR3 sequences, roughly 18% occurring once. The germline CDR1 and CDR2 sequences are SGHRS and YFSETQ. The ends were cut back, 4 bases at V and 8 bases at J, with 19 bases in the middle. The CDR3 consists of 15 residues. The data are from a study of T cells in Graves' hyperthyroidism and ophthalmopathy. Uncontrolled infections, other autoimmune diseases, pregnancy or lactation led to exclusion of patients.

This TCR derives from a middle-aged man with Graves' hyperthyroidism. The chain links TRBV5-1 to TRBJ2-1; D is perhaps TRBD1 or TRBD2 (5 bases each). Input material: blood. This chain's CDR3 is CASSPRGGGVDEQFF. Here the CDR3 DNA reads TGCGCCAGCAGCCCCCGGGGCGGAGGTGTAGATGAGCAGTTCTTC.